Listed here are 30 T cell receptor beta chains from one sample, sequenced in a study of radiotherapy plus CTLA-4 blockade in lung cancer. The protocol was immunoSEQ multiplex PCR, while the TCRdb copy is restricted to in-frame clones and leaves out a portion. This sample has fewer than 100,000 clones, with more than 80% found just once. The sequencing used peripheral blood, collected from a patient treated with radiotherapy plus ipilimumab. The receptor set was obtained from a human donor with non-small cell lung cancer who had stable disease on radiotherapy plus ipilimumab.

This rearrangement joins TRBV5-1 to TRBJ1-2; D remains ambiguous. The germline V gene has CDR1 SGHRS and CDR2 YFSETQ. This CDR3 comprises 13 residues. Trimming cost V 4 bases and J 2 bases, with 9 bases left between them. DNA of the CDR3: TGCGCCAGCAGCCCCGACCCAAACTATGGCTACACCTTC. Protein sequence: CASSPDPNYGYTF.

The rearrangement links TRBV6-6 to TRBJ2-1, with 9 bases lining up with TRBD1. Germline trimming cut 5 bases from V and 13 bases from J; bases unmatched to any gene: 12. Germline assignment: CDR1 MNHNY and CDR2 SVGAGI (reference sequence). There are 14 residues in the CDR3. CDR3 sequence reads: CASSGGQGRVLQFF. The CDR3 DNA reads as TGTGCCAGCAGTGGGGGACAGGGACGGGTCCTACAGTTCTTC.

This clone was counted a single time. The CDR3 coding sequence is TGTGCCAGCAGCTTGGCCGGGGGACAGGGGGCTGATGGCTACACCTTC. It codes for CASSLAGGQGADGYTF. The V call is TRBV5-4, the J call TRBJ1-2; 12 bases are shared with TRBD1. Germline assignment: CDR1 SGHNT and CDR2 YYREEE (reference sequence). The V gene end was trimmed by 0 bases and the J gene end by 6 bases; junction bases not matched to a gene: 6. CDR3 length: 16 amino acids.

The gene calls are TRBV28 and TRBJ2-2, with D tentatively TRBD2 (5 bases). The CDR3 runs to 14 residues. V was trimmed by 2 bases and J by 5 bases, leaving 9 bases between them. The germline V gene encodes CDR1 MDHEN and CDR2 SYDVKM. The CDR3 protein is CASSLVRGTGELFF. The CDR3 DNA reads as TGTGCCAGCAGTTTAGTTCGGGGTACCGGGGAGCTGTTTTTT.

The chain employs TRBV6-4 and TRBJ2-1; 7 nucleotides agree with TRBD1. The germline gives CDR1 MRHNA, CDR2 SNTAGT. The CDR3 consists of 15 residues. V lost 4 bases, J lost 3 bases, and 6 bases stayed unmatched. CDR3 in DNA: TGTGCCAGCAGTGCTCTAGGGGGCAACTACAATGAGCAGTTCTTC. Encoded protein: CASSALGGNYNEQFF.

The genes are TRBV6-5 and TRBJ1-2, with D possibly matching TRBD1 (5 bases). The V end was cut by 4 bases, the J end by 5 bases, with 17 bases between. Per germline, CDR1 MNHEY and CDR2 SVGAGI. There are 15 residues in the CDR3. The CDR3 DNA reads TGTGCCAGCAGTTCCAGGGAATTTTCGTTTTATGGCTACACCTTC. Translating gives CASSSREFSFYGYTF.

This rearrangement joins TRBV7-6 to TRBJ2-5; 10 bases match TRBD1. V lost 5 bases to trimming and J lost 2 bases; unmatched junction nucleotides: 2. The V gene's germline CDR1 is SGHVS and CDR2 FNYEAQ. The CDR3 is made up of 14 amino acids. Here the CDR3 reads CASSKDRGQETQYF. The CDR3 DNA sequence: TGTGCCAGCAGCAAGGACAGGGGGCAAGAGACCCAGTACTTC.

V gene TRBV9 combines with J gene TRBJ2-1; possible D gene TRBD2, 5 bases. V lost 0 bases and J lost 1, with 8 bases in between. The CDR3 extends over 15 amino acids. Germline V gene data show CDR1 as SGDLS and CDR2 as YYNGEE. This CDR3 reads CASSVVGDSYNEQFF. In nucleotides, the CDR3 is TGTGCCAGCAGCGTAGTCGGGGATTCCTACAATGAGCAGTTCTTC.

The chain joins TRBV6-1 to TRBJ1-2; D call uncertain. CDR3 length equals 14 residues. Germline V gene sequence: CDR1 MNHNS, CDR2 SASEGT. Trimming took 1 base from V and 2 from J, leaving 8 bases between them. The CDR3 here is CASSEGPRNYGYTF. CDR3 sequence (DNA): TGTGCCAGCAGTGAAGGCCCTCGGAACTATGGCTACACCTTC.

This rearrangement joins TRBV21-1 to TRBJ2-7; the table's D call, TRBD1, was not checked against the DNA. TRBV21-1 is tagged as a pseudogene. This CDR3 region has 16 residues. The chain's CDR3 is CASSKGRDRGAYEQYF. The CDR3 coding sequence is TGTGCCAGCAGCAAAGGCCGGGACAGGGGGGCCTACGAGCAGTACTTC.

This chain connects TRBV4-2 to TRBJ1-1; D not certain. V dropped 1 base and J dropped 0 bases, with 18 bases sitting between them. The CDR3 is 18 amino acids. Germline V gene lookup returns CDR1 LGHNA and CDR2 YNFKEQ. In DNA, the CDR3 is TGTGCCAGCAGCCAAGGAATCCAGGTCGAATATGTGAACACTGAAGCTTTCTTT. It yields the protein CASSQGIQVEYVNTEAFF.

This clone came up once. The J gene is TRBJ2-1, the V gene TRBV27; 13 positions match TRBD2. V was pared by 2 bases and J by 9 bases, with 4 bases of the junction left unmatched. CDR1 and CDR2 (germline): MNHEY, SMNVEV (reference sequence). The CDR3 length is 15 residues. The CDR3 loop reads CASSLGLAGEIEQFF. CDR3 DNA sequence: TGTGCCAGCAGTTTAGGACTAGCGGGAGAAATTGAGCAGTTCTTC.

The CDR3 nucleotides read TGTGCCAGCAGCTTAGAACCACAGGAAGGCTATGGCTACACCTTC. Amino acid sequence: CASSLEPQEGYGYTF. J is TRBJ1-2 and V is TRBV11-1, with a possible D match to TRBD1 (5 bases). CDR1 is SGHAT, CDR2 FQDESV, per germline (reference sequence). V gave up 1 base and J gave up 4 bases, with 13 bases separating them. This CDR3 spans 15 amino acids.

This chain joins TRBV28 and TRBJ2-5; a possible D gene is TRBD1 (5 bases). The CDR3 has 19 amino acids. Germline V CDR1 and CDR2: MDHEN, SYDVKM. Deletions cut 3 bases from V and 1 base from J, with 24 bases between. DNA for the CDR3: TGTGCCAGCAGTTTCCTGCCAGGGTCTACTAATCCCCTCCAAGAGACCCAGTACTTC. Translating it yields CASSFLPGSTNPLQETQYF.

In its sample, this clone was seen once. The CDR3 sequence: CASSEPRQGRETQYF. In DNA form, the CDR3 reads TGTGCCAGCAGTGAGCCCAGACAGGGGAGAGAGACCCAGTACTTC. V usage is TRBV25-1 and J usage is TRBJ2-5; 8 positions match TRBD1. The CDR3 is 15 amino acids. V trimming: 3 bases; J trimming: 4 bases; junction bases outside the gene matches: 7. Germline V lookup: CDR1 MGHDK, CDR2 SYGVNS. Looking up the rest from reference TRBV25-1 and TRBJ2-5 gives the full variable domain: EADIYQTPRYLVIGTGKKITLECSQTMGHDKMYWYQQDPGMELHLIHYSYGVNSTEKGDLSSESTVSRIRTEHFPLTLESARPSHTSQYLCASSEPRQGRETQYFGPGTRLLVL.

In this sample, this clone is medium-sized. This chain links TRBV21-1 with TRBJ2-7; no DNA check was done on the table's D call, TRBD2. TRBV21-1 is noted as a pseudogene. The CDR3 runs to 9 residues. The DNA for the CDR3 is TGTGCCAGCAGGTGCGATCTGTACTTC. This gives the protein CASRCDLYF.

The CDR3 DNA is TGTGCCAGTACCGGTTCCTCCGGGACGTTACTCTATGGCTACACCTTC. Protein sequence: CASTGSSGTLLYGYTF. The chain joins TRBV19 to TRBJ1-2; weak D call: TRBD1 (5 bases). Germline values: CDR1 LNHDA, CDR2 SQIVND (reference sequence). This CDR3 region has 16 residues. The V gene lost 7 bases and the J gene lost 4 bases, with 22 bases spanning the gap. Filled out from reference TRBV19 and TRBJ1-2, the complete variable domain reads DGGITQSPKYLFRKEGQNVTLSCEQNLNHDAMYWYRQDPGQGLRLIYYSQIVNDFQKGDIAEGYSVSREKKESFPLTVTSAQKNPTAFYLCASTGSSGTLLYGYTFGSGTRLTVV.

This sequence joins TRBV2 and TRBJ2-3; D gene unclear. The CDR3 is 15 residues long. The ends were cut back, 7 bases at V and 7 bases at J, with 21 bases in the middle. Germline V CDR1 and CDR2: SNHLY, FYNNEI. The CDR3: CASTTNKGLLNTQYF. The CDR3 DNA reads TGTGCCAGCACCACGAATAAGGGTTTATTAAATACGCAGTATTTT.

The rearrangement joins TRBV28 to TRBJ2-5, with 12 bases aligning to TRBD2. Trimming removed 5 bases from V and 2 bases from J; junction bases left unmatched: 3. CDR1 and CDR2 (germline): MDHEN, SYDVKM. This CDR3 has 15 residues. CDR3 in amino acids: CASSLTSGGQETQYF. In DNA, the CDR3 is TGTGCCAGCAGTCTGACTAGCGGGGGACAAGAGACCCAGTACTTC.

The J gene is TRBJ2-2, the V gene TRBV19, with TRBD1 matching over 9 bases. CDR3 size: 19 residues. Germline V gene lookup returns CDR1 LNHDA and CDR2 SQIVND (reference sequence). The trim removed 6 bases at V and 4 bases at J, leaving 18 bases unmatched. In DNA form, the CDR3 reads TGTGCCAGTAGGACCCCGGGACAGGGCCAAGTTAGGGGCACCGGGGAGCTGTTTTTT. Its translation: CASRTPGQGQVRGTGELFF.

The chain links TRBV9 to TRBJ2-1, with 7 bases identical to TRBD2. In germline, CDR1 is SGDLS, CDR2 YYNGEE. J lost 1 base, V lost 1 base, and 14 bases had no gene match. This CDR3 has 19 amino acids. As DNA, the CDR3 is TGTGCCAGCAGCGTAAGAACTAGCGTCTCGCATAGTTCCTACAATGAGCAGTTCTTC. Amino acid sequence: CASSVRTSVSHSSYNEQFF.

This sequence joins TRBV5-8 and TRBJ2-3, with no clear D. V gave up 3 bases and J gave up 0 bases, with 8 bases separating them. Germline loops: CDR1 SGHTS, CDR2 YDEGEE. This CDR3 region has 14 residues. The DNA of the CDR3 is TGTGCCAGCAGCTCCATGGCTAGCACAGATACGCAGTATTTT. It is translated as CASSSMASTDTQYF.

This clone was detected a few times. The chain is built from TRBV2 and TRBJ2-4; 8 bases are shared with TRBD2. V dropped 7 bases and J dropped 6; count of bases not matched to a gene: 11. This CDR3 has 15 residues. Germline V gene sequence: CDR1 SNHLY, CDR2 FYNNEI. The CDR3 loop reads CASTTGGTSVNIQYF. CDR3 DNA: TGTGCCAGCACCACCGGGGGGACTAGTGTAAACATTCAGTACTTC.

As to this clone: One end of the junction does not line up with germline, which may come from a read error. The chain carries TRBV7-7 and TRBJ1-5; tentatively, D is TRBD1 (5 bases). The CDR3 consists of 13 residues. CDR1 SSHAT and CDR2 FNYEAQ come from the germline V gene (reference sequence). The CDR3 DNA reads TGTGCTAGCAGCTTAGCGAGGGGTCAGCCCCAGCATTTT. Protein product: CASSLARGQPQHF.

The chain links TRBV7-6 to TRBJ2-1; the D is unclear. V lost 2 bases and J 0 bases, leaving 11 bases between the germline ends. Germline V gene data show CDR1 as SGHVS and CDR2 as FNYEAQ. CDR3 length: 16 residues. The CDR3 bases are TGTGCCAGCAGCTTAAAGGGTACAGCCTCCTACAATGAGCAGTTCTTC. This codes for CASSLKGTASYNEQFF.

J is TRBJ2-7 and V is TRBV2; TRBD1 aligns across 8 bases. Germline V lookup: CDR1 SNHLY, CDR2 FYNNEI. This CDR3 spans 16 amino acids. With V trimmed by 3 bases and J by 3 bases, 10 bases remained unmatched. In DNA, the CDR3 is TGTGCCAGCAGTGACCCCCTCTGGACAGGGTACTACGAGCAGTACTTC. Amino acid sequence: CASSDPLWTGYYEQYF. Drawing the rest from reference TRBV2 and TRBJ2-7, the complete variable domain is EPEVTQTPSHQVTQMGQEVILRCVPISNHLYFYWYRQILGQKVEFLVSFYNNEISEKSEIFDDQFSVERPDGSNFTLKIRSTKLEDSAMYFCASSDPLWTGYYEQYFGPGTRLTVT.

The gene calls are TRBV2 and TRBJ2-3, with 8 positions matching TRBD1. Per germline, CDR1 SNHLY and CDR2 FYNNEI. The V and J ends lost 4 bases and 4 bases, in that order; junction bases with no gene match: 4. This CDR3 has 14 residues. CDR3 sequence reads: CASSAGGWADTQYF. The CDR3, as DNA: TGTGCCAGCAGTGCAGGGGGCTGGGCAGATACGCAGTATTTT.

The chain couples TRBV10-3 to TRBJ2-5, with TRBD2 matching over 11 bases. Losses at the gene ends were 6 bases for V and 6 bases for J; bases not matched to a gene: 6. The CDR3 is made up of 14 amino acids. Germline CDR1 and CDR2: ENHRY and SYGVKD. CDR3 amino acids: CAIRLSGGAKTQYF. The CDR3, as DNA: TGTGCCATCAGACTTAGCGGGGGGGCAAAGACCCAGTACTTC.

This chain connects TRBV2 to TRBJ2-5; D is ambiguous. This CDR3 has 13 residues. Germline-derived CDR1 and CDR2 are SNHLY and FYNNEI. With 6 bases removed from V and 5 bases from J, the gap between germline ends came to 13 bases. The CDR3 loop reads CASRYSITETQYF. For the CDR3, the DNA is TGTGCCAGCAGGTACAGCATCACGGAGACCCAGTACTTC.

The gene calls are TRBV19 and TRBJ2-7, with D perhaps TRBD2 (5 bases). There are 12 residues in the CDR3. Germline values: CDR1 LNHDA, CDR2 SQIVND (reference sequence). CDR3 in DNA: TGTGTTCCCCTCGGGGTGTCCTACGAGCAGTACTTC. This gives the protein CVPLGVSYEQYF.